The 6 T cell receptor beta chains given below trace back to one sample, sequenced in a study of the immune and genomic landscape of osteosarcoma. The table came from immunoSEQ multiplex PCR; TCRdb's copy has only in-frame clones and leaves some out. Of about 720 clones listed, about three quarters are singletons. The sequenced sample consisted of tumor tissue from a local recurrence in the calf muscle. Every receptor here comes from a woman aged 55-75 years with osteosarcoma.

The V and J genes are TRBV10-1 and TRBJ2-1, with 9 positions matching TRBD1. Losses at the gene ends were 0 bases for V and 8 bases for J; bases not matched to a gene: 2. Germline CDR1 is WNHNN and CDR2 is SYGVQD (reference sequence). CDR3 length equals 14 residues. The CDR3 coding sequence is TGCGCCAGCAGTGAGTCTCGGGACAGGGATGAGCAGTTCTTC. This codes for CASSESRDRDEQFF.

V usage is TRBV7-8 and J usage is TRBJ2-3; D uncertain. This CDR3 region has 14 residues. Deletions cut 5 bases from V and 2 bases from J, with 11 bases between. Germline CDR1 SGHVS, CDR2 FQNEAQ. CDR3 DNA sequence: TGTGCCAGCAGCGTACAAAAGACCACAGATACGCAGTATTTT. As protein: CASSVQKTTDTQYF.

The chain combines TRBV5-1 with TRBJ2-2, with 8 positions matching TRBD1. CDR1 and CDR2 (germline): SGHRS, YFSETQ. The CDR3 spans 14 residues. Germline trimming cut 4 bases from V and 6 bases from J; bases unmatched to any gene: 5. For the CDR3, the DNA is TGCGCCAGCAGCGGAGGACAGGGTCCCGGGGAGCTGTTTTTT. Translated, it gives CASSGGQGPGELFF.

This chain connects TRBV27 to TRBJ2-1; D is uncertain. Trimming pared 2 bases from V and 6 bases from J, leaving 5 bases between. Germline V CDR1 and CDR2: MNHEY, SMNVEV (reference sequence). The CDR3 loop spans 12 amino acids. CDR3 amino acids: CASSLIGNEQFF. CDR3 sequence (DNA): TGTGCCAGCAGTTTAATAGGCAATGAGCAGTTCTTC.

The chain has TRBV2 and TRBJ1-1; D is unresolved. Germline assignment: CDR1 SNHLY and CDR2 FYNNEI. V lost 5 bases, J lost 5 bases, and 6 bases lay in between. The CDR3 runs to 11 residues. The CDR3 reads CASSLETEAFF. CDR3 sequence (DNA): TGTGCCAGCAGTCTAGAAACTGAAGCTTTCTTT.

This chain connects TRBV27 to TRBJ1-5; weak D call: TRBD1 (5 bases). The CDR3 contains 16 residues. Germline-derived CDR1 and CDR2 are MNHEY and SMNVEV (reference sequence). V lost 6 bases and J lost 1, with 16 bases in between. The CDR3 sequence is CASSLGTGHSNQPQHF. CDR3 sequence (DNA): TGTGCCAGCAGCCTAGGGACGGGCCACAGCAATCAGCCCCAGCATTTT.